This T cell receptor (beta chain) was recovered during a study of T cell repertoires in cytomegalovirus infection. The overall study: It can be stated that public TCR beta signatures indicated CMV infection as well as a matching HLA type. Study-level results: HLA-C-restricted CMV-specific TCR beta clonotypes were dominant in the ex vivo response. CMV carriers having the relevant HLA were flagged by cumulative public TCR beta family frequency.

TCRdb passed the reads through MiXCR, listing each CDR3 protein once. This sample has a few hundred thousand distinct CDR3 sequences, with approximately 9.1% found just once. Trimming cost V 4 bases and J 0 bases; bases outside gene matches: 8. Germline loops: CDR1 MNHEY, CDR2 SVGEGT. This CDR3 region has 17 residues. This clonotype was observed at least ten times. No antigen is known for it. The rearrangement joins TRBV6-2 or TRBV6-3 to TRBJ2-1, with TRBD2 matching over 8 bases. The clonotype comes from a human donor in good health (CMV status not recorded). Some clones in this sample may be carry-over from other donors' samples. The specimen sequenced was PBMCs. The CDR3 loop reads CASSFGTRKNSYNEQFF. The CDR3 nucleotides are TGTGCCAGCAGTTTCGGGACTAGAAAAAACTCCTACAATGAGCAGTTCTTC.